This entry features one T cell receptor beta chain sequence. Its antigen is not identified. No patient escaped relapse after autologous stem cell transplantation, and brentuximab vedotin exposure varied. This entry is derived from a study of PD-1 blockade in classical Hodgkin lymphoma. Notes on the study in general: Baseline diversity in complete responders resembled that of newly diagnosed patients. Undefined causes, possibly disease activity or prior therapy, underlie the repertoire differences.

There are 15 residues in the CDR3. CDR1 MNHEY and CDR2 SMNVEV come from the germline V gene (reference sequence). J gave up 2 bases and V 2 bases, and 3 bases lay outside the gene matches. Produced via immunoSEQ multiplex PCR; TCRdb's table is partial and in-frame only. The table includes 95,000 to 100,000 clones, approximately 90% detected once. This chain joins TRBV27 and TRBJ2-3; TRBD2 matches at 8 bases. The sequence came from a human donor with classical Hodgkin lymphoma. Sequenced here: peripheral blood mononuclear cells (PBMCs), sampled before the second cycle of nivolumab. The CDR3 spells CASSLRLAYTDTQYF. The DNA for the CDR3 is TGTGCCAGCAGTTTACGACTAGCGTACACAGATACGCAGTATTTT.